This note documents a single T cell receptor beta chain sequence. Its antigen is currently unknown. This entry is derived from a study of beta chain features in type 1 diabetes. General study points: Sequencing used cDNA, and cells with high TCR expression could therefore be over-represented. The study found moderately but significantly shorter TCRB CDR3s in all four CD4+ subsets of Type 1 diabetes patients.

All of the isolated RNA was reverse transcribed, so expressed TCRB transcripts were sequenced. Using immunoSEQ multiplex PCR, the repertoire was profiled, and TCRdb retains in-frame clones only, with some absent. The sample lists 150,000 to 200,000 clones; around 63% were seen once. Specimen: naive CD4+ T cells from blood. The sequence was collected from a man between 25 and 39 years old with type 1 diabetes.

CDR3 bases: TGTGCCAGCTCACTAGGGGGCAAGTCGGAGACCCAGTACTTC. Translating it yields CASSLGGKSETQYF. The V and J genes are TRBV18 and TRBJ2-5, with 7 bases identical to TRBD1. This CDR3 is built from 14 residues. The V and J ends lost 4 bases and 5 bases, in that order; junction bases with no gene match: 7. The germline V gene has CDR1 KGHSH and CDR2 LQKENI.